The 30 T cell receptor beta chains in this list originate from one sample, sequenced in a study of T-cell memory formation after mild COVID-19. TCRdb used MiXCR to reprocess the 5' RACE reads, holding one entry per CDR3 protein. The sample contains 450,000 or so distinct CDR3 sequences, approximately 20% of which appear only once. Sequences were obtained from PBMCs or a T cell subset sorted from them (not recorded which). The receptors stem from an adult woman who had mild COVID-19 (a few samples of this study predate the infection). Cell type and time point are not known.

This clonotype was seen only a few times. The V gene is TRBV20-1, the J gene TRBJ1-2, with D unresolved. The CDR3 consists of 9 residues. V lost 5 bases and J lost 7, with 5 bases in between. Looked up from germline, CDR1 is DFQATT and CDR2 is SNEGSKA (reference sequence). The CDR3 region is CSAPFGYTF. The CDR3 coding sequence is TGCAGTGCTCCGTTTGGCTACACCTTC.

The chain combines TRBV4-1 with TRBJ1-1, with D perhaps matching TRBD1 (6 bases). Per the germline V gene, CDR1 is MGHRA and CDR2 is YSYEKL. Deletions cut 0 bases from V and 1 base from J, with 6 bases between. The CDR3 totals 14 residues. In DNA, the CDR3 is TGCGCCAGCAGCCAAGAGACAGGGAACACTGAAGCTTTCTTT. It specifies CASSQETGNTEAFF.

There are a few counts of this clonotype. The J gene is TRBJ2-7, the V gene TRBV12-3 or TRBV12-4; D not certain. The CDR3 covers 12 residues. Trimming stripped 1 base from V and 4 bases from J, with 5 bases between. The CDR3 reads CASSLVRYEQYF. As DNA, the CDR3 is TGTGCCAGCAGTTTAGTCCGATACGAGCAGTACTTC.

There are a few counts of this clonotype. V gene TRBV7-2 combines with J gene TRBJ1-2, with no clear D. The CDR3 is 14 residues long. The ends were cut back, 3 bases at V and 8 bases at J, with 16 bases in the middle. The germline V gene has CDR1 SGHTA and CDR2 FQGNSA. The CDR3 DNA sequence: TGTGCCAGCAGCTTCGCCGGACGGAAACCCGGCTACACCTTC. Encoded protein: CASSFAGRKPGYTF.

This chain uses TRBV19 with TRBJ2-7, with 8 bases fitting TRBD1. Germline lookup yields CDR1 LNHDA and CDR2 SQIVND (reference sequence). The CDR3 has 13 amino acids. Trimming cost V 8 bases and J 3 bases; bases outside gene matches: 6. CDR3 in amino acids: CASGTGSIYEQYF. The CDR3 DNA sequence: TGTGCCAGTGGGACAGGCTCGATCTACGAGCAGTACTTC.

CDR3 residues: CASRRGASGSQETQYF. In DNA form, the CDR3 reads TGTGCCAGCAGGCGCGGGGCTAGCGGGTCACAAGAGACCCAGTACTTC. J is TRBJ2-5 and V is TRBV7-9, with 8 bases identical to TRBD2. There are 16 residues in the CDR3. CDR1 and CDR2 from the germline V gene are SEHNR and FQNEAQ (reference sequence). With 6 bases clipped from V and 2 bases from J, the junction kept 11 bases outside the gene matches. Full variable domain (missing parts from reference TRBV7-9 and TRBJ2-5): DTGVSQNPRHKITKRGQNVTFRCDPISEHNRLYWYRQTLGQGPEFLTYFQNEAQLEKSRLLSDRFSAERPKGSFSTLEIQRTEQGDSAMYLCASRRGASGSQETQYFGPGTRLLVL.

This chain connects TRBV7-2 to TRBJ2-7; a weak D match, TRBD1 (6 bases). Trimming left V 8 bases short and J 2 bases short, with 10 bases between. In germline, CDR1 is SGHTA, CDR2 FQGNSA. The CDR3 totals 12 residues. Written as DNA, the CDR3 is TGTGCCAGCCAGGGGACCCCCTACGAGCAGTACTTC. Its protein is CASQGTPYEQYF.

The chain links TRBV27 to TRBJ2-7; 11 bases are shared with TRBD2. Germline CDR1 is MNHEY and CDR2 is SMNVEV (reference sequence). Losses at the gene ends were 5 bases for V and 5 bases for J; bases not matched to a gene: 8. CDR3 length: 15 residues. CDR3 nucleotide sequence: TGTGCCAGCAGTCCCGTAGCGGGAGGGATCGACGAGCAGTACTTC. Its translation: CASSPVAGGIDEQYF.

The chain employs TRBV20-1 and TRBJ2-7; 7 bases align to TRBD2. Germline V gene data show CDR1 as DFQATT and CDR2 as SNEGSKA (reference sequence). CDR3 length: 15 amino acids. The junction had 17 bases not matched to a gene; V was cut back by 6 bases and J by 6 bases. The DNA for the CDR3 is TGCAGTGCCTCGAAGCTCCCCGCGGGAGCTCGCGAGCAGTACTTC. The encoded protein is CSASKLPAGAREQYF.

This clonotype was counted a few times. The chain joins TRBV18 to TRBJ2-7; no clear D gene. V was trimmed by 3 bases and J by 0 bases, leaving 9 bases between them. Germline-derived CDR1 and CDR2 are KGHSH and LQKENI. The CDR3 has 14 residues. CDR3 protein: CASSPPANSYEQYF. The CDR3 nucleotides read TGTGCCAGCTCACCGCCAGCCAACTCCTACGAGCAGTACTTC.

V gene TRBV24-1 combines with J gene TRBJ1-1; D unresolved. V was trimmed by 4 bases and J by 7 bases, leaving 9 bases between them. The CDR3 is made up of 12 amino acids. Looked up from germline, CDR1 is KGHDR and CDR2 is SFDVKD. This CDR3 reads CATSDPWGEAFF. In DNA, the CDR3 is TGTGCCACCAGTGACCCTTGGGGTGAAGCTTTCTTT.

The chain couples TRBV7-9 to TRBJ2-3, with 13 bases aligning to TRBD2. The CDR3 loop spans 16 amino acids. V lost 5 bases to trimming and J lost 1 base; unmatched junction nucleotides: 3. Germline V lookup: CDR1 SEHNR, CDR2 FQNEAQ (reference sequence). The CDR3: CASSKLAGGGTDTQYF. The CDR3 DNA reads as TGTGCCAGCAGCAAACTAGCGGGGGGGGGCACAGATACGCAGTATTTT.

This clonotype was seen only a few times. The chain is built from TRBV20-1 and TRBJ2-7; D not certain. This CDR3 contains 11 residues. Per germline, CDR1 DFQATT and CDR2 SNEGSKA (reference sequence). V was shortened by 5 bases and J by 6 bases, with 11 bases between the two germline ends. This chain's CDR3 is CSAGRVLEQYF. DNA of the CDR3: TGCAGTGCTGGCCGGGTACTCGAGCAGTACTTC.

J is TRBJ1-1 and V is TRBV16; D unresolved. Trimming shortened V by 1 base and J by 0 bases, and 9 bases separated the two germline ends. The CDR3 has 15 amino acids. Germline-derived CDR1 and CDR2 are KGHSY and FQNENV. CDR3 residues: CASSQLASLNTEAFF. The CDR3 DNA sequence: TGTGCCAGCAGCCAATTGGCGAGCCTGAACACTGAAGCTTTCTTT. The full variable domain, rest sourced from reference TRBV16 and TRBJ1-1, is GEEVAQTPKHLVRGEGQKAKLYCAPIKGHSYVFWYQQVLKNEFKFLISFQNENVFDETGMPKERFSAKCLPNSPCSLEIQATKLEDSAVYFCASSQLASLNTEAFFGQGTRLTVV.

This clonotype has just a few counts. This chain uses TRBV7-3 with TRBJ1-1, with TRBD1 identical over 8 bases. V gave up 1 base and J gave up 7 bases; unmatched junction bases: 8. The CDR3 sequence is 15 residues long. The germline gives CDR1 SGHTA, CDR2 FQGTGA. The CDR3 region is CASSLSRTGWLEAFF. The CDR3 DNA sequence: TGTGCCAGCAGCTTAAGTAGGACAGGGTGGCTTGAAGCTTTCTTT. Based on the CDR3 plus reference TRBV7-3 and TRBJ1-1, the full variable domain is GAGVSQTPSNKVTEKGKYVELRCDPISGHTALYWYRQSLGQGPEFLIYFQGTGAADDSGLPNDRFFAVRPEGSVSTLKIQRTERGDSAVYLCASSLSRTGWLEAFFGQGTRLTVV.

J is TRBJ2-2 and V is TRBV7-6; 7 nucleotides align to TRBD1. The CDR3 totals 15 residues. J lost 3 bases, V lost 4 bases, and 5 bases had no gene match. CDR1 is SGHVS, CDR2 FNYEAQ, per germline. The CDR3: CASSYRGADTGELFF. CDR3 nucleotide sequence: TGTGCCAGCAGCTACAGGGGAGCGGACACCGGGGAGCTGTTTTTT. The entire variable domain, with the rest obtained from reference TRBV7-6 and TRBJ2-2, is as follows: GAGVSQSPRYKVTKRGQDVALRCDPISGHVSLYWYRQALGQGPEFLTYFNYEAQQDKSGLPNDRFSAERPEGSISTLTIQRTEQRDSAMYRCASSYRGADTGELFFGEGSRLTVL.

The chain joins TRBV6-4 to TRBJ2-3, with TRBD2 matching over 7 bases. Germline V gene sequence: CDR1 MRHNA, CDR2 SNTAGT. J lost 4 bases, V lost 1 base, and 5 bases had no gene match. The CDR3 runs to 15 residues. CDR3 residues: CASSDFGGLSDTQYF. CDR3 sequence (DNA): TGTGCCAGCAGTGACTTCGGGGGGTTATCAGATACGCAGTATTTT.

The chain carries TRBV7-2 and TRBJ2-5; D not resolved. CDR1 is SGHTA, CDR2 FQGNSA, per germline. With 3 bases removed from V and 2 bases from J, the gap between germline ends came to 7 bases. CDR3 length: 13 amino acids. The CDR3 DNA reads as TGTGCCAGCAGCTTGCGGATTCAAGAGACCCAGTACTTC. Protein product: CASSLRIQETQYF.

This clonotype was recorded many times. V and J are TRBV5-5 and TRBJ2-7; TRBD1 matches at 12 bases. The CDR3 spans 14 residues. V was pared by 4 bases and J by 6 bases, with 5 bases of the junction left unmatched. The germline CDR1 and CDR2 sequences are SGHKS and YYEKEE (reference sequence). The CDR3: CASSPGTGGLEQYF. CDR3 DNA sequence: TGTGCCAGCAGCCCCGGGACAGGGGGCCTCGAGCAGTACTTC.

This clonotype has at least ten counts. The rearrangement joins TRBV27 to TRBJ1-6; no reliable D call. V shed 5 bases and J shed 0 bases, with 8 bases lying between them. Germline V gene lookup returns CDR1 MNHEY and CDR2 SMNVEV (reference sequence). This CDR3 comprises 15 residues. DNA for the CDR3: TGTGCCAGCAGTCCCACGAGCTCCTATAATTCACCCCTCCACTTT. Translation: CASSPTSSYNSPLHF.

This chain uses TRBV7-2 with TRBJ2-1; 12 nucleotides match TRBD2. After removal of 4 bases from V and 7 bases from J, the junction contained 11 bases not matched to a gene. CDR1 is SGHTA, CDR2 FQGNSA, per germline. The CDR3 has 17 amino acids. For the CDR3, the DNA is TGTGCCAGCAGCTCGGGATCTAGCGGGAGGGCCAATAATGAGCAGTTCTTC. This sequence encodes CASSSGSSGRANNEQFF.

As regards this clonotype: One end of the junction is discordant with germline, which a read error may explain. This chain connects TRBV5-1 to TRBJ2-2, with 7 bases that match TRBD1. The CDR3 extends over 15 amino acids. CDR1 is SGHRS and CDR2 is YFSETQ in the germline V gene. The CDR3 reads CDSSHGQAGTGELFF. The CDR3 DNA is TGCGACAGCAGCCACGGACAGGCAGGGACCGGGGAGCTGTTTTTT.

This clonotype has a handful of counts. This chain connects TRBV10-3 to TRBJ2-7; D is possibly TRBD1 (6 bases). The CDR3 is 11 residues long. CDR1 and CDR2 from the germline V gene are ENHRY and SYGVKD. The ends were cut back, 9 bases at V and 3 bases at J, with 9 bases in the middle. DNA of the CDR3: TGTGCCATAGGACAGTACTACGAGCAGTACTTC. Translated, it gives CAIGQYYEQYF.

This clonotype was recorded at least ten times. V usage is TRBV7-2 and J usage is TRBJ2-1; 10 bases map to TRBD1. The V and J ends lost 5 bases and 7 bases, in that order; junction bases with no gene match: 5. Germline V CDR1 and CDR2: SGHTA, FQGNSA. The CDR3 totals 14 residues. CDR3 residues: CASSGRQGANEQFF. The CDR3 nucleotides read TGTGCCAGCAGCGGCCGACAGGGGGCTAATGAGCAGTTCTTC.

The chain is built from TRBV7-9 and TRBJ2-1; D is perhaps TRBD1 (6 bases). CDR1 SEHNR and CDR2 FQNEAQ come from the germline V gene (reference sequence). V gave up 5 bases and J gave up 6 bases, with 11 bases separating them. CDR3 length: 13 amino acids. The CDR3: CASSLGGLNEQFF. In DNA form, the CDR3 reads TGTGCCAGCAGCCTAGGGGGTCTCAATGAGCAGTTCTTC.

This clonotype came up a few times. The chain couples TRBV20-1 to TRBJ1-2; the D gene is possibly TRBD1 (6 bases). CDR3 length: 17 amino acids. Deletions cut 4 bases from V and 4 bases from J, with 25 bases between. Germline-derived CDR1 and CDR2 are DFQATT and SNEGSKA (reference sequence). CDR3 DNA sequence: TGCAGTGCTATAAGGGGGGCAGGATTCGGGAAAAGCTATGGCTACACCTTC. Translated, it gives CSAIRGAGFGKSYGYTF.

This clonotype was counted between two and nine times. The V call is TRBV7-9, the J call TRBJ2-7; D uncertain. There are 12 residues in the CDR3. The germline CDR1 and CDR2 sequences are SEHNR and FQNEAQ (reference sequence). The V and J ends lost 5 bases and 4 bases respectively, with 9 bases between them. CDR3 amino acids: CASSGWGYEQYF. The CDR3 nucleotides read TGTGCCAGCAGCGGATGGGGATACGAGCAGTACTTC.

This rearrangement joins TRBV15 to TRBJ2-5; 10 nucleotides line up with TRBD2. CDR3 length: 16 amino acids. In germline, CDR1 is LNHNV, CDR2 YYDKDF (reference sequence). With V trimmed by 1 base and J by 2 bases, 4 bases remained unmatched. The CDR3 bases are TGTGCCACCAGCAGAGGTAGCGGGGGGATACAAGAGACCCAGTACTTC. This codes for CATSRGSGGIQETQYF.

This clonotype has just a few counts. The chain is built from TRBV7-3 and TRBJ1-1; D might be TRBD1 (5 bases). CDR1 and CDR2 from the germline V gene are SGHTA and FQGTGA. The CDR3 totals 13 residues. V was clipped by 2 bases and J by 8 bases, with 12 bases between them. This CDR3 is CASSLSQQDEAFF. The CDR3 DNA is TGTGCCAGCAGCTTATCCCAACAGGACGAAGCTTTCTTT.

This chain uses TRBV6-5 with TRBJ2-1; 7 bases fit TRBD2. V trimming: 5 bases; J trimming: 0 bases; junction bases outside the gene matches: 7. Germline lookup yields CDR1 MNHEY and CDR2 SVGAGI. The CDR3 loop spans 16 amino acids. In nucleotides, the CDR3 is TGTGCCAGCAGTCCCTTGGGGGGGAGCTCCTACAATGAGCAGTTCTTC. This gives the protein CASSPLGGSSYNEQFF.